A single sample gave rise to the 20 T cell receptor beta chains below, sequenced in a study of cytomegalovirus exposure and HLA in healthy donors. The primer mix had 60 Vbeta and 13 Jbeta primers. Using immunoSEQ multiplex PCR, the repertoire was profiled, and TCRdb retains in-frame clones only, with some absent. The table has 130,000 or so clones, approximately 80% seen once. The sample comprised PBMCs. These receptors all come from a woman aged 18-35 years in good health and CMV-seronegative.

The rearrangement joins TRBV6-5 to TRBJ1-1, with D possibly matching TRBD1 (5 bases). V lost 7 bases and J lost 0, with 15 bases in between. Germline V gene sequence: CDR1 MNHEY, CDR2 SVGAGI. The CDR3 runs to 15 residues. The CDR3 nucleotides are TGTGCCAGCAACCCGGGGGGGATGATGAACACTGAAGCTTTCTTT. Amino acids: CASNPGGMMNTEAFF.

V is TRBV7-2 and J is TRBJ2-1; D gene unclear. Trimming pared 6 bases from V and 2 bases from J, leaving 11 bases between. This CDR3 is built from 14 residues. Germline CDR1 is SGHTA and CDR2 is FQGNSA. In DNA form, the CDR3 reads TGTGCCAGCAGTTCAGACTTAACCTACAATGAGCAGTTCTTC. Its protein is CASSSDLTYNEQFF.

The V call is TRBV30, the J call TRBJ1-1; unclear D gene. V was clipped by 2 bases and J by 1 base, with 8 bases between them. CDR1 is GTSNPN, CDR2 SVGIG, per germline (reference sequence). The CDR3 sequence is 13 residues long. CDR3 bases: TGTGCCTGGAGTTGGAGTAAGAACACTGAAGCTTTCTTT. It translates to CAWSWSKNTEAFF.

This clone came up once. The chain uses TRBV5-6 and TRBJ1-2; no clear D gene. Germline CDR1 reads SGHDT; CDR2 reads YYEEEE. This CDR3 is 13 amino acids long. Trimming removed 0 bases from V and 4 bases from J, with 7 bases in between. The CDR3 DNA follows: TGTGCCAGCAGCTTGGGCGCTATCTATGGCTACACCTTC. This codes for CASSLGAIYGYTF. Filled out from reference TRBV5-6 and TRBJ1-2, the complete variable domain reads DAGVTQSPTHLIKTRGQQVTLRCSPKSGHDTVSWYQQALGQGPQFIFQYYEEEERQRGNFPDRFSGHQFPNYSSELNVNALLLGDSALYLCASSLGAIYGYTFGSGTRLTVV.

Here the CDR3 DNA reads TGTGCCAGCAGTCGGACAGGGCGGACCGGGGAGCTGTTTTTT. Translated: CASSRTGRTGELFF. The V call is TRBV2, the J call TRBJ2-2, with 8 positions matching TRBD1. The CDR3 covers 14 residues. Trimming cost V 5 bases and J 5 bases; bases outside gene matches: 4. Germline V lookup: CDR1 SNHLY, CDR2 FYNNEI. Filled out from reference TRBV2 and TRBJ2-2, the complete variable domain reads EPEVTQTPSHQVTQMGQEVILRCVPISNHLYFYWYRQILGQKVEFLVSFYNNEISEKSEIFDDQFSVERPDGSNFTLKIRSTKLEDSAMYFCASSRTGRTGELFFGEGSRLTVL.

The V gene is TRBV2, the J gene TRBJ2-6; 7 bases are shared with TRBD1. The CDR3 sequence is 16 residues long. J lost 2 bases, V lost 11 bases, and 12 bases had no gene match. Germline CDR1 SNHLY, CDR2 FYNNEI. The CDR3 DNA reads TGTGCCGTAAGACAGGGTGTATGGGCTGGGGCCAACGTCCTGACTTTC. Amino acids: CAVRQGVWAGANVLTF.

In this sample, this clone turned up once. The chain has TRBV19 and TRBJ2-4, with a possible D match to TRBD1 (5 bases). The V end was cut by 11 bases, the J end by 0 bases, with 20 bases between. The CDR3 sequence is 16 residues long. The V gene's germline CDR1 is LNHDA and CDR2 SQIVND (reference sequence). The CDR3 region has the DNA TGTGCCGTCGGACATGCCGGCCTCTCAGCCAAAAACATTCAGTACTTC. Encoded protein: CAVGHAGLSAKNIQYF.

The chain carries TRBV18 and TRBJ1-2; TRBD1 matches at 12 bases. CDR1 and CDR2 (germline): KGHSH, LQKENI. The CDR3 covers 14 residues. With 8 bases clipped from V and 6 bases from J, the junction kept 7 bases outside the gene matches. CDR3: CASSGTGGEHGYTF. CDR3 nucleotide sequence: TGTGCCAGCAGCGGGACAGGGGGCGAGCATGGCTACACCTTC.

This chain uses TRBV6-1 with TRBJ2-7; TRBD1 aligns across 8 bases. Germline trimming cut 2 bases from V and 8 bases from J; bases unmatched to any gene: 11. The CDR3 totals 15 residues. CDR1 and CDR2 from the germline V gene are MNHNS and SASEGT. As DNA, the CDR3 is TGTGCCAGCAGTGAACTTCCAGGACAGGGATCCAAGCAGTACTTC. As protein: CASSELPGQGSKQYF.

This rearrangement joins TRBV14 to TRBJ1-6; the D is unclear. Germline CDR1 reads SGHDN; CDR2 reads FVKESK. The CDR3 contains 14 residues. Between the trimmed V and J ends, which lost 4 bases and 10 bases, there was a span of 14 bases. The CDR3 reads CASSPRVTPSPLHF. The CDR3 coding sequence is TGTGCCAGCAGCCCTCGCGTAACTCCCTCACCCCTCCACTTT.

In this sample, this clone turned up once. The chain links TRBV11-2 to TRBJ2-7, with a tentative D call TRBD1 (5 bases). V lost 0 bases, J lost 5 bases, and 8 bases lay in between. The CDR3 spans 13 residues. CDR1 is SGHAT and CDR2 is FQNNGV in the germline V gene. In nucleotides, the CDR3 is TGTGCCAGCAGCTTAGACAGGGTAGACGAGCAGTACTTC. Its protein product is CASSLDRVDEQYF.

This chain joins TRBV7-9 and TRBJ1-5; D ambiguous. Looked up from germline, CDR1 is SEHNR and CDR2 is FQNEAQ (reference sequence). Between the trimmed V and J ends, which lost 1 base and 0 bases, there was a span of 16 bases. The CDR3 spans 18 residues. The CDR3 here is CASSLGAGPENSNQPQHF. CDR3 DNA: TGTGCCAGCAGCTTAGGGGCGGGTCCCGAAAATAGCAATCAGCCCCAGCATTTT. Full variable domain (remainder filled in from reference TRBV7-9 and TRBJ1-5): DTGVSQNPRHKITKRGQNVTFRCDPISEHNRLYWYRQTLGQGPEFLTYFQNEAQLEKSRLLSDRFSAERPKGSFSTLEIQRTEQGDSAMYLCASSLGAGPENSNQPQHFGDGTRLSIL.

This chain uses TRBV5-6 with TRBJ2-5; a possible D gene is TRBD2 (5 bases). The J call may be mistaken, given a closer DNA end match to TRBJ2-7. The V gene's germline CDR1 is SGHDT and CDR2 YYEEEE. The CDR3 sequence is 15 residues long. The CDR3 DNA reads as TGTGCCAGCAGCTTGGTGAAGAGGGACTCCTACGAGCAGTACTTC. Translated, it gives CASSLVKRDSYEQYF.

The gene calls are TRBV19 and TRBJ1-5, with TRBD1 matching over 9 bases. The ends lost 7 bases at V and 7 bases at J; junction bases unmatched: 8. CDR3 size: 14 residues. Germline values: CDR1 LNHDA, CDR2 SQIVND (reference sequence). The CDR3 sequence is CASTHDRGWQPQHF. CDR3 nucleotide sequence: TGTGCCAGTACCCATGACAGGGGGTGGCAGCCCCAGCATTTT. Complete variable domain (other parts from reference TRBV19 and TRBJ1-5): DGGITQSPKYLFRKEGQNVTLSCEQNLNHDAMYWYRQDPGQGLRLIYYSQIVNDFQKGDIAEGYSVSREKKESFPLTVTSAQKNPTAFYLCASTHDRGWQPQHFGDGTRLSIL.

There are a few counts of this clone. At one boundary the junction diverges from the germline segment, which might be a read error. The V and J genes are TRBV7-9 and TRBJ2-4, with D possibly TRBD2 on 7 matching bases. The CDR3 runs 17 residues. Germline V gives CDR1 SEHNR, CDR2 FQNEAQ (reference sequence). CDR3 loop: CASSQFRVSGGKNSQYF. The DNA of the CDR3 is TGTGCCAGCAGCCAGTTCCGGGTTTCGGGGGGCAAAAACAGTCAGTACTTC. The complete variable domain, with remaining parts taken from reference TRBV7-9 and TRBJ2-4, reads DTGVSQNPRHKITKRGQNVTFRCDPISEHNRLYWYRQTLGQGPEFLTYFQNEAQLEKSRLLSDRFSAERPKGSFSTLEIQRTEQGDSAMYLCASSQFRVSGGKNSQYFGAGTRLSVL.

With respect to this clone: The junction departs from the called germline gene at one end, perhaps through a read error. V and J are TRBV7-8 and TRBJ2-4, with 8 bases aligning to TRBD1. Germline assignment: CDR1 SGHVS and CDR2 FQNEAQ. This CDR3 is built from 17 residues. The CDR3 DNA sequence: TGTGCCAGCAGCCCCAGACAGGGGAGGATGACCAAAAACAGTCAGTACTTC. Translation: CASSPRQGRMTKNSQYF. Together with reference TRBV7-8 and TRBJ2-4, the CDR3 gives the full variable domain: GAGVSQSPRYKVAKRGQDVALRCDPISGHVSLFWYQQALGQGPEFLTYFQNEAQLDKSGLPSDRFFAERPEGSVSTLKIQRTQQEDSAVYLCASSPRQGRMTKNSQYFGAGTRLSVL.

The chain uses TRBV29-1 and TRBJ1-1, with TRBD1 as a possible D gene (5 bases). Germline CDR1 and CDR2: SQVTM and ANQGSEA. The ends were cut back, 5 bases at V and 6 bases at J, with 13 bases in the middle. This CDR3 spans 12 amino acids. CDR3 nucleotides: TGCAGCGTTCGCGGGGCCCCGTCTGAAGCTTTCTTT. It codes for CSVRGAPSEAFF.

The chain links TRBV4-3 to TRBJ1-1, with D uncertain. With 1 base removed from V and 5 bases from J, the gap between germline ends came to 11 bases. The CDR3 length is 14 residues. Per germline, CDR1 LGHNA and CDR2 YSLEER. CDR3 nucleotides: TGCGCCAGCAGCCAAGTCGCGGGAAAGACTGAAGCTTTCTTT. Amino acid sequence: CASSQVAGKTEAFF.

V and J are TRBV18 and TRBJ1-5; maybe TRBD1 (6 bases). The germline gives CDR1 KGHSH, CDR2 LQKENI. The CDR3 is 13 amino acids. Trimming removed 4 bases at V and 7 bases at J, with 11 bases between. DNA for the CDR3: TGTGCCAGCTCACTTTGGACAGAACAGCCCCAGCATTTT. As protein: CASSLWTEQPQHF.

The chain couples TRBV25-1 to TRBJ1-1, with D tentatively TRBD1 (6 bases). V lost 2 bases and J lost 9, with 13 bases in between. The length of the CDR3 is 13 residues. Germline loops: CDR1 MGHDK, CDR2 SYGVNS. The CDR3 sequence: CASSEPTGLQAFF. In nucleotides, the CDR3 is TGTGCCAGCAGTGAACCCACAGGGTTGCAAGCTTTCTTT.